This T cell receptor beta chain was obtained from a study of blood T cells in healthy people across ages. Trimming left V 5 bases short and J 7 bases short, with 12 bases between. The germline gives CDR1 SGHTA, CDR2 FQGTGA. This CDR3 is built from 13 residues. Total RNA extracted from each sample amounted to at least 6 micrograms. Findings of the study overall: Per million T cells, the diversity of TCR beta decreased roughly linearly as age advanced.

As for this clonotype: What it recognizes is unknown.

The use of a sample-barcoded 5' primer and a J-beta primer mix characterized a second PCR of roughly 7 to 11 cycles. Each cDNA molecule, via a template-switch adaptor with 12 random nucleotides, was tagged. TCRdb reanalysed the 5' RACE reads using MiXCR and keeps one entry per CDR3 protein. Here the sample spans around 790,000 distinct CDR3 sequences, around two fifths being singletons. Sequencing was performed on blood. The gene calls are TRBV7-3 and TRBJ2-1; TRBD1 might be the D (6 bases). The sequence came from a man aged 60 to 75 in good health. The CDR3, as DNA: TGTGCCAGCAGCGTAAAGCAGGGGAATGAGCAGTTCTTC. Translation gives CASSVKQGNEQFF. Combining the CDR3 with reference TRBV7-3 and TRBJ2-1 gives the whole variable domain GAGVSQTPSNKVTEKGKYVELRCDPISGHTALYWYRQSLGQGPEFLIYFQGTGAADDSGLPNDRFFAVRPEGSVSTLKIQRTERGDSAVYLCASSVKQGNEQFFGPGTRLTVL.